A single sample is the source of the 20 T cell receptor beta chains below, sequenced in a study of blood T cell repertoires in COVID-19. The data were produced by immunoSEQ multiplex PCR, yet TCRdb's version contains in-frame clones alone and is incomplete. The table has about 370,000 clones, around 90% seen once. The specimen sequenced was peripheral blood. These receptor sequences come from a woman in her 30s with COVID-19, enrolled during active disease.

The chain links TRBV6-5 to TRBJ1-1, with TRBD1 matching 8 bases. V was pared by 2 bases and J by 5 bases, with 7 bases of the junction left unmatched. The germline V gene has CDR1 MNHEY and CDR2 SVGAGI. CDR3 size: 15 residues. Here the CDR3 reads CASSYLQTGDTEAFF. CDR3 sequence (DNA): TGTGCCAGCAGTTACCTCCAGACAGGGGATACTGAAGCTTTCTTT.

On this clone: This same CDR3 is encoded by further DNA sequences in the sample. The CDR3 region is CASSARGGGYTF. DNA of the CDR3: TGTGCCAGCAGCGCGAGGGGGGGTGGCTACACCTTC. The chain employs TRBV9 and TRBJ1-2, with D perhaps TRBD1 (6 bases). The CDR3 is 12 residues long. CDR1 and CDR2 from the germline V gene are SGDLS and YYNGEE. Trimming pared 3 bases from V and 7 bases from J, leaving 10 bases between.

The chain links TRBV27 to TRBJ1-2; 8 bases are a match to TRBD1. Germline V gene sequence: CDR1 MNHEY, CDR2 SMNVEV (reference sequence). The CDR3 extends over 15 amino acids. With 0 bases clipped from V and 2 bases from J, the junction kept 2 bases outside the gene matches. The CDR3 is CASSLSRTGNYGYTF. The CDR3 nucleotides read TGTGCCAGCAGTTTATCGAGGACAGGGAACTATGGCTACACCTTC.

CDR3 protein: CASSLLGTRNTDTQYF. CDR3 nucleotides: TGTGCCAGCAGTTTATTGGGGACTAGGAACACAGATACGCAGTATTTT. The genes are TRBV28 and TRBJ2-3, with 8 bases lining up with TRBD2. The CDR3 sequence is 16 residues long. With V trimmed by 1 base and J by 2 bases, 5 bases remained unmatched. The germline gives CDR1 MDHEN, CDR2 SYDVKM.

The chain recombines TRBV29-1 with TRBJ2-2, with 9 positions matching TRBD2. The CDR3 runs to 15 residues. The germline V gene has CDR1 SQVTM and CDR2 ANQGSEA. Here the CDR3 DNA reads TGCAGTGTCACCGGATCTAGCGGGGTCACCGGGGAGCTGTTTTTT. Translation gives CSVTGSSGVTGELFF.

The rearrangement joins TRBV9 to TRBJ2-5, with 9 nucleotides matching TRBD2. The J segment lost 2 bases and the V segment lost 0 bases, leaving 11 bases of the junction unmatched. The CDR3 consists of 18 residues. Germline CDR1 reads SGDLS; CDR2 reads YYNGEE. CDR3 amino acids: CASSVAGLAGITQETQYF. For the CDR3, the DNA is TGTGCCAGCAGCGTAGCCGGCCTAGCGGGAATCACACAAGAGACCCAGTACTTC.

The CDR3 protein is CASRDTGQGLETQYF. CDR3 nucleotide sequence: TGCGCCAGCAGAGATACCGGACAGGGTTTAGAGACCCAGTACTTC. This rearrangement joins TRBV5-1 to TRBJ2-5; 8 bases are a match to TRBD1. This CDR3 contains 15 residues. Germline CDR1 SGHRS, CDR2 YFSETQ. Unmatched junction bases numbered 10, after V lost 5 bases and J lost 4 bases.

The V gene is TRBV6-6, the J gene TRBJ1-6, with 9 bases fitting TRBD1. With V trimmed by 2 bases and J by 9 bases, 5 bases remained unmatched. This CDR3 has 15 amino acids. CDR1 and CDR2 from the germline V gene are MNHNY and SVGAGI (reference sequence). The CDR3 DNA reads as TGTGCCAGCAGTTACACAGGGACAGGGACTTCACCCCTCCACTTT. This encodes CASSYTGTGTSPLHF.

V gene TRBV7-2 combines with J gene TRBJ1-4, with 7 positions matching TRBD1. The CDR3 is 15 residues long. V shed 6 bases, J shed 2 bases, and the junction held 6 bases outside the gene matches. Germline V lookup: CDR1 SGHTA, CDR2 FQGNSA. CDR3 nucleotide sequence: TGTGCCAGCAGTCAAACAGGGGAGACTAATGAAAAACTGTTTTTT. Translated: CASSQTGETNEKLFF.

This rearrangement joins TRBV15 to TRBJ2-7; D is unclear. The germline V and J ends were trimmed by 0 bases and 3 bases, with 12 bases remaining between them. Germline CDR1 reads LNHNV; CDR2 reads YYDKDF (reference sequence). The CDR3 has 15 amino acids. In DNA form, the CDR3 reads TGTGCCACCAGCAGAGATCGAGGAGCTAGCTACGAGCAGTACTTC. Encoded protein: CATSRDRGASYEQYF.

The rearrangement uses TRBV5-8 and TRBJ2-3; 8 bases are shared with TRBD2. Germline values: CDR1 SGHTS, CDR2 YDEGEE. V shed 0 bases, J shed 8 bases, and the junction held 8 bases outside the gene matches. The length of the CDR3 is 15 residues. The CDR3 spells CASSLEGSGGLTQYF. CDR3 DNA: TGTGCCAGCAGCTTGGAGGGGAGCGGGGGCCTTACGCAGTATTTT.

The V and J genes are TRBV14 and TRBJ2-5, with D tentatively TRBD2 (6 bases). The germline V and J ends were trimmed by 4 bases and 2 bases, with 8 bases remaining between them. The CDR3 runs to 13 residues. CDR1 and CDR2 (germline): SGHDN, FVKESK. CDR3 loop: CASSPGLQETQYF. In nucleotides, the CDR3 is TGTGCCAGCAGCCCCGGACTACAAGAGACCCAGTACTTC.

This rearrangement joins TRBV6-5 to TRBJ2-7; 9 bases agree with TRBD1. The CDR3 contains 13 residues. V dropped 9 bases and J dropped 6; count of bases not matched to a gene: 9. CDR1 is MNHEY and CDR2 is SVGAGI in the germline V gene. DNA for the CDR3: TGTGCCAGGTCTGCCGGGACAGGGCGCGAGCAGTACTTC. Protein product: CARSAGTGREQYF.

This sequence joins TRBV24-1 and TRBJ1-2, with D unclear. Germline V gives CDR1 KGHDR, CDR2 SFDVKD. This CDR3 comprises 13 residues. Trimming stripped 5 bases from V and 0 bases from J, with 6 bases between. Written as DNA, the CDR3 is TGTGCCACCAGTGGAAGCCCTAACTATGGCTACACCTTC. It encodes CATSGSPNYGYTF.

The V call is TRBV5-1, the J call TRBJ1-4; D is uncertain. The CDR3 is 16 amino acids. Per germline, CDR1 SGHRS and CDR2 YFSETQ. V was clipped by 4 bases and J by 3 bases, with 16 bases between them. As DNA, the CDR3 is TGCGCCAGCAGCGACCCGGAGGTCGGGGCTAATGAAAAACTGTTTTTT. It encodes CASSDPEVGANEKLFF.

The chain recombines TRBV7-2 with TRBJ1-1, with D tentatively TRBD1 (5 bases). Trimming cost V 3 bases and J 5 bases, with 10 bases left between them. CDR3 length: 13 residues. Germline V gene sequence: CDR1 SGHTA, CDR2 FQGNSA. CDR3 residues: CASSLAGRTEAFF. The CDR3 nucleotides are TGTGCCAGCAGCTTGGCAGGGAGGACTGAAGCTTTCTTT.

The CDR3 reads CASRLGLAGADTQYF. CDR3 nucleotide sequence: TGCGCCAGCAGACTCGGACTAGCGGGAGCAGATACGCAGTATTTT. The chain employs TRBV5-1 and TRBJ2-3; 13 nucleotides match TRBD2. The CDR3 runs to 15 residues. Germline lookup yields CDR1 SGHRS and CDR2 YFSETQ. The junction had 4 bases not matched to a gene; V was cut back by 5 bases and J by 4 bases.

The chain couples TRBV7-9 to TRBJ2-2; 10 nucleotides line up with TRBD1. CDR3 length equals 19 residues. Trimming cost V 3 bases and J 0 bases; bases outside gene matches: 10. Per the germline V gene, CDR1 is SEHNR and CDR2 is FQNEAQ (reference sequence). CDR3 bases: TGTGCCAGCAGCTTCGTCAGGGGACAGGGGTCCCCGAACACCGGGGAGCTGTTTTTT. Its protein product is CASSFVRGQGSPNTGELFF. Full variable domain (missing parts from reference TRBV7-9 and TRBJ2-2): DTGVSQNPRHKITKRGQNVTFRCDPISEHNRLYWYRQTLGQGPEFLTYFQNEAQLEKSRLLSDRFSAERPKGSFSTLEIQRTEQGDSAMYLCASSFVRGQGSPNTGELFFGEGSRLTVL.

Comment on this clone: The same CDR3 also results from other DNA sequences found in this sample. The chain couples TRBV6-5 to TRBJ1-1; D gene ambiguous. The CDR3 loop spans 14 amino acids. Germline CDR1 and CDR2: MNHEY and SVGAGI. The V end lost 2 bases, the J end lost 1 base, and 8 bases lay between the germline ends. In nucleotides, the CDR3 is TGTGCCAGCAGTTACCCGGGATCGAACACTGAAGCTTTCTTT. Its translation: CASSYPGSNTEAFF.

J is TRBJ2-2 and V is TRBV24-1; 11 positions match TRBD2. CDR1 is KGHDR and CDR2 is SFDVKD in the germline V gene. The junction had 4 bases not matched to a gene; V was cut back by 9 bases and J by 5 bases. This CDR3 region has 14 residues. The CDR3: CATLAGGGTGELFF. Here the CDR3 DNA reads TGTGCCACCCTAGCGGGAGGCGGGACCGGGGAGCTGTTTTTT.